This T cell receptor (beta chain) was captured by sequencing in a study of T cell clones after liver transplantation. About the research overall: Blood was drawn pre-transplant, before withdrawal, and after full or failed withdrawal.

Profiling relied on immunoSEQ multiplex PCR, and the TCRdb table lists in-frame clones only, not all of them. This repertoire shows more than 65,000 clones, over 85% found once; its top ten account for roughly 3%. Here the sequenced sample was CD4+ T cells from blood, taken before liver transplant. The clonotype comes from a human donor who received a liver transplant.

CDR3 in DNA: TGTGCCAGTAGTACCAGGGTCTATGGCTACACCTTC. As protein: CASSTRVYGYTF. The rearrangement uses TRBV19 and TRBJ1-2, with a weak D call TRBD1 (5 bases). The ends were cut back, 4 bases at V and 4 bases at J, with 7 bases in the middle. The length of the CDR3 is 12 residues. In germline, CDR1 is LNHDA, CDR2 SQIVND (reference sequence).